This T cell receptor beta chain was obtained from a study of T cells in Graves' hyperthyroidism and ophthalmopathy. V shed 1 base and J shed 7 bases, with 16 bases lying between them. In germline, CDR1 is LGHDT, CDR2 YNNKEL (reference sequence). CDR3 length equals 16 residues. TCR beta CDR3 sequences were amplified from RNA transcripts. The HTBI primer set was used in a first-round RT-PCR of the TCR CDR3. TCRdb processed the multiplex PCR reads anew with MiXCR; each CDR3 protein has one entry. Among 600,000 or so distinct CDR3 sequences listed, 14% were seen once. This clonotype was picked up a small number of times.

This sequence originates from a woman aged 18 to 35 with Graves' ophthalmopathy. This chain links TRBV3-1 with TRBJ1-4, with D perhaps matching TRBD1 (6 bases). The specimen sequenced was blood. In DNA, the CDR3 is TGTGCCAGCAGCCAAGTTCGCAGGGGAGCTGGTGAAAAACTGTTTTTT. Amino acids: CASSQVRRGAGEKLFF.